Below, one TCR beta chain is given with its context. Noted treatment: preoperative locoregional IRX-2 cytokine immunotherapy. This phase Ib study tested locoregional IRX-2 cytokine immunotherapy given before surgery. The data were produced by immunoSEQ multiplex PCR, yet TCRdb's version contains in-frame clones alone and is incomplete. The sample comprises roughly 93,000 clones, around 86% of which are singletons, and roughly 2% rests with the top ten. Germline V gene data show CDR1 as SQVTM and CDR2 as ANQGSEA. The CDR3 runs 13 residues. The ends lost 7 bases at V and 2 bases at J; junction bases unmatched: 3. This sample was included in a study of preoperative IRX-2 immunotherapy in early breast cancer.

This material consisted of tumor tissue, taken after IRX-2 immunotherapy. The chain is built from TRBV29-1 and TRBJ1-1; 11 nucleotides match TRBD1. This TCR was sampled from a human donor with breast cancer. CDR3 sequence reads: CSDRTGGNTEAFF. In DNA, the CDR3 is TGCAGCGATCGGACAGGGGGCAACACTGAAGCTTTCTTT.